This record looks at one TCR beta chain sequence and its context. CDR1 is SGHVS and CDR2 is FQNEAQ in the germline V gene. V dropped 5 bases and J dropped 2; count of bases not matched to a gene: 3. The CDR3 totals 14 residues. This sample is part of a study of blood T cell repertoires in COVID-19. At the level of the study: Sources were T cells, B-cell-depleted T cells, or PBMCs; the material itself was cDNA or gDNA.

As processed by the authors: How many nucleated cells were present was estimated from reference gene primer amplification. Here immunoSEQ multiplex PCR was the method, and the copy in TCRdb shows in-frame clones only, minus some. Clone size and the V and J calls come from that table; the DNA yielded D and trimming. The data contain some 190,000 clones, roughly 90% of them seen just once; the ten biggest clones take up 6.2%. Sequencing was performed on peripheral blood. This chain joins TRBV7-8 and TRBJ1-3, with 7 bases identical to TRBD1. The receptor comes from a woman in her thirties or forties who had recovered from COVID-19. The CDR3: CASSVTGAGNTIYF. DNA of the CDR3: TGTGCCAGCAGCGTTACAGGGGCTGGAAACACCATATATTTT. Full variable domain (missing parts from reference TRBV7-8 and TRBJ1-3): GAGVSQSPRYKVAKRGQDVALRCDPISGHVSLFWYQQALGQGPEFLTYFQNEAQLDKSGLPSDRFFAERPEGSVSTLKIQRTQQEDSAVYLCASSVTGAGNTIYFGEGSWLTVV.